Listed here are 17 T cell receptor beta chains from one sample, sequenced in a study of T-cell reconstitution after alpha-beta-depleted transplantation in children. Preparing the TCRbeta library involved the use of unique molecular identifiers. Using its own MiXCR run on the PCR reads, TCRdb lists one record per CDR3 protein. The profile covers roughly 200,000 distinct CDR3 sequences, with about 14% appearing a single time and less than 15% taken by the ten largest. The sequencing used PBMCs from the stem cell graft donor, collected from the stem cell graft. These receptors were obtained from a human donor who donated a stem cell graft to a child with acute lymphoblastic leukemia.

This clonotype was found a few times. J is TRBJ2-5 and V is TRBV5-1; D is uncertain. Germline CDR1 reads SGHRS; CDR2 reads YFSETQ. The CDR3 sequence is 13 residues long. Trimming took off 7 bases at V and 4 bases at J, with 14 bases between the two ends. Here the CDR3 DNA reads TGCGCCAGCGGCAAATTTGGTGGAGAGACCCAGTACTTC. Translation: CASGKFGGETQYF.

This clonotype has a count of ten or more. The chain couples TRBV5-1 to TRBJ1-5, with a tentative D call TRBD1 (6 bases). Germline V lookup: CDR1 SGHRS, CDR2 YFSETQ. CDR3 size: 15 residues. V gave up 0 bases and J gave up 6 bases, with 13 bases separating them. Here the CDR3 reads CASSLDQGSGQPQHF. CDR3 sequence (DNA): TGCGCCAGCAGCTTGGATCAGGGGTCGGGTCAGCCCCAGCATTTT.

This clonotype was seen ten or more times. The genes are TRBV10-3 and TRBJ1-2, with no clear D. V lost 2 bases and J lost 4, with 8 bases in between. Germline assignment: CDR1 ENHRY and CDR2 SYGVKD. This CDR3 has 13 residues. This chain's CDR3 is CAISEGNLYGYTF. In nucleotides, the CDR3 is TGTGCCATCAGTGAGGGGAACCTCTATGGCTACACCTTC.

In this sample, this clonotype turned up many times. The CDR3 region is CSARDPLRIEAFF. The CDR3 bases are TGCAGTGCTAGAGACCCATTACGGATTGAAGCTTTCTTT. The rearrangement joins TRBV20-1 to TRBJ1-1; D uncertain. The length of the CDR3 is 13 residues. Trimming took off 0 bases at V and 7 bases at J, with 12 bases between the two ends. Germline CDR1 is DFQATT and CDR2 is SNEGSKA (reference sequence).

The genes are TRBV3-1 and TRBJ2-1; D gene uncertain. The germline gives CDR1 LGHDT, CDR2 YNNKEL (reference sequence). V was trimmed by 0 bases and J by 2 bases, leaving 8 bases between them. This CDR3 region has 15 residues. DNA of the CDR3: TGTGCCAGCAGCCAAGAAACAGCCCCCTACAATGAGCAGTTCTTC. Encoded protein: CASSQETAPYNEQFF.

The CDR3 reads CASSLAGSRREQYF. DNA for the CDR3: TGCGCCAGCAGCTTGGCCGGGTCGAGGCGGGAGCAGTACTTC. The chain links TRBV5-1 to TRBJ2-7; no clear D gene. This CDR3 region has 14 residues. The germline gives CDR1 SGHRS, CDR2 YFSETQ. V lost 0 bases, J lost 7 bases, and 14 bases lay in between. Complete variable domain (other parts from reference TRBV5-1 and TRBJ2-7): KAGVTQTPRYLIKTRGQQVTLSCSPISGHRSVSWYQQTPGQGLQFLFEYFSETQRNKGNFPGRFSGRQFSNSRSEMNVSTLELGDSALYLCASSLAGSRREQYFGPGTRLTVT.

This clonotype was detected ten times or more. J is TRBJ2-7 and V is TRBV10-3; D gene ambiguous. Germline V CDR1 and CDR2: ENHRY, SYGVKD. V was trimmed by 8 bases and J by 2 bases, leaving 13 bases between them. The CDR3 has 13 amino acids. The CDR3 loop reads CAIATGMAYEQYF. The CDR3 nucleotides are TGTGCCATCGCGACCGGCATGGCCTACGAGCAGTACTTC.

This clonotype was counted a few times. The CDR3 reads CASSPGLAGAGGEQFF. The CDR3 DNA reads TGTGCCAGCAGTCCTGGACTAGCGGGAGCGGGAGGTGAGCAGTTCTTC. The rearrangement uses TRBV27 and TRBJ2-1, with 13 bases identical to TRBD2. CDR1 is MNHEY, CDR2 SMNVEV, per germline (reference sequence). After removal of 5 bases from V and 9 bases from J, the junction contained 10 bases not matched to a gene. This CDR3 has 16 residues.

Many counts were recorded for this clonotype. The chain is built from TRBV20-1 and TRBJ2-5; TRBD1 matches 7 bases. With V trimmed by 1 base and J by 2 bases, 16 bases remained unmatched. There are 18 residues in the CDR3. Germline V gives CDR1 DFQATT, CDR2 SNEGSKA (reference sequence). CDR3 DNA sequence: TGCAGTGCTAGAGTCCCTAATGACAGGGTGGGATCGCAAGAGACCCAGTACTTC. Protein product: CSARVPNDRVGSQETQYF.

The chain couples TRBV7-8 to TRBJ1-3; D gene ambiguous. The CDR3 is 17 amino acids. Per germline, CDR1 SGHVS and CDR2 FQNEAQ. The ends were cut back, 1 base at V and 4 bases at J, with 17 bases in the middle. The CDR3 DNA is TGTGCCAGCAGCTTAGAGAGGGCACCCCGGCGGGGAAACACCATATATTTT. Protein: CASSLERAPRRGNTIYF.

This clonotype has a count of ten or more. The J gene is TRBJ2-3, the V gene TRBV7-2; TRBD2 aligns across 9 bases. V was clipped by 1 base and J by 6 bases; unmatched bases: 5. From germline, CDR1 is SGHTA and CDR2 FQGNSA. The CDR3 consists of 15 residues. CDR3 bases: TGTGCCAGCAGCTTAGGGCTAGCGGGGTTGGATACGCAGTATTTT. This gives the protein CASSLGLAGLDTQYF.

In this sample, this clonotype turned up many times. The CDR3 coding sequence is TGCGCCAGCAGCCCCCGTGGTTGGGAGACCCAGTACTTC. It specifies CASSPRGWETQYF. V gene TRBV5-1 combines with J gene TRBJ2-5; D remains unclear. Trimming shortened V by 4 bases and J by 5 bases, and 12 bases separated the two germline ends. The V gene's germline CDR1 is SGHRS and CDR2 YFSETQ. The CDR3 runs to 13 residues.

This clonotype was counted only a few times. The V call is TRBV5-1, the J call TRBJ2-3, with TRBD2 matching over 13 bases. CDR1 is SGHRS, CDR2 YFSETQ, per germline. The trim removed 0 bases at V and 5 bases at J, leaving 6 bases unmatched. The CDR3 has 17 residues. The chain's CDR3 is CASSLGTSGRSRDTQYF. CDR3 in DNA: TGCGCCAGCAGCTTGGGGACTAGCGGGAGATCGAGAGATACGCAGTATTTT. The full variable domain, its missing parts supplied by reference TRBV5-1 and TRBJ2-3, is KAGVTQTPRYLIKTRGQQVTLSCSPISGHRSVSWYQQTPGQGLQFLFEYFSETQRNKGNFPGRFSGRQFSNSRSEMNVSTLELGDSALYLCASSLGTSGRSRDTQYFGPGTRLTVL.

This clonotype was counted many times. The rearrangement joins TRBV5-1 to TRBJ2-7; 7 nucleotides match TRBD2. This CDR3 comprises 15 residues. V was clipped by 0 bases and J by 5 bases; unmatched bases: 8. Germline lookup yields CDR1 SGHRS and CDR2 YFSETQ. DNA for the CDR3: TGCGCCAGCAGCTTGGGTACCACGGCGGGAGACGAGCAGTACTTC. It yields the protein CASSLGTTAGDEQYF.

About this clonotype: A single base separates this from a much larger clone, so it may be a read error. The CDR3 sequence is CSARPRTEYEQYF. The CDR3, as DNA: TGCAGTGCTAGACCTCGGACAGAGTACGAGCAGTACTTC. V is TRBV20-1 and J is TRBJ2-7, with D perhaps matching TRBD1 (6 bases). Germline CDR1 and CDR2: DFQATT and SNEGSKA (reference sequence). The V gene lost 2 bases and the J gene lost 4 bases, with 12 bases spanning the gap. There are 13 residues in the CDR3.

This clonotype showed up many times. The rearrangement uses TRBV5-1 and TRBJ2-2; no firm D call. This CDR3 region has 16 residues. V gave up 0 bases and J gave up 2 bases, with 11 bases separating them. The germline gives CDR1 SGHRS, CDR2 YFSETQ. In DNA form, the CDR3 reads TGCGCCAGCAGCTTGGTAACCGGGTCCAACACCGGGGAGCTGTTTTTT. Its protein is CASSLVTGSNTGELFF. Full variable domain (outside the CDR3, taken from reference TRBV5-1 and TRBJ2-2): KAGVTQTPRYLIKTRGQQVTLSCSPISGHRSVSWYQQTPGQGLQFLFEYFSETQRNKGNFPGRFSGRQFSNSRSEMNVSTLELGDSALYLCASSLVTGSNTGELFFGEGSRLTVL.

There are many counts of this clonotype. The chain employs TRBV5-5 and TRBJ1-5; D is unresolved. Trimming took 4 bases from V and 3 from J, leaving 8 bases between them. The V gene's germline CDR1 is SGHKS and CDR2 YYEKEE (reference sequence). The CDR3 is 13 residues long. CDR3 amino acids: CASSGLLNQPQHF. CDR3 nucleotide sequence: TGTGCCAGCAGCGGCCTCCTCAATCAGCCCCAGCATTTT.